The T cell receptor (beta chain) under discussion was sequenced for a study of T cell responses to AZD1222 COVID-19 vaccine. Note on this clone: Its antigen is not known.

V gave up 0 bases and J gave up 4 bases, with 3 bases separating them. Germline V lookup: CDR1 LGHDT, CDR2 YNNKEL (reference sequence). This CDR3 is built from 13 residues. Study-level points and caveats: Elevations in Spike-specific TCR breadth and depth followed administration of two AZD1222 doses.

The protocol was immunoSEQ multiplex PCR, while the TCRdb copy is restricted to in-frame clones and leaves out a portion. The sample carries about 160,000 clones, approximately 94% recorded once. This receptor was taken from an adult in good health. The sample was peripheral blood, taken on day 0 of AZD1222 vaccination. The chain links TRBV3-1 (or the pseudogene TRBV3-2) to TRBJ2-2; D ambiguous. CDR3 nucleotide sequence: TGTGCCAGCAGCCAAGAAGCCACCGGGGAGCTGTTTTTT. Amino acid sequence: CASSQEATGELFF.